This entry lists 27 T cell receptor beta chains sequenced from one sample in a study of shared T cell receptors in the human thymus. Assay: immunoSEQ multiplex PCR; the TCRdb copy retains only in-frame clones and omits some. The sample holds some 700,000 clones; around 85% are singletons and the top ten take about 0.0098%. The sample was also linked to a second study, of human thymus T cells.

The sequenced sample was thymocytes. The receptors stem from a girl under three years old with a congenital heart defect.

The chain has TRBV7-9 and TRBJ2-5; TRBD1 matches at 9 bases. Germline V CDR1 and CDR2: SEHNR, FQNEAQ (reference sequence). V trimming: 5 bases; J trimming: 5 bases; junction bases outside the gene matches: 15. The CDR3 is 17 residues long. The CDR3 loop is CASSRNFRTGDGETQYF. CDR3 bases: TGTGCCAGCAGCCGTAACTTCCGGACAGGGGACGGGGAGACCCAGTACTTC. Variable domain in full (rest from reference TRBV7-9 and TRBJ2-5): DTGVSQNPRHKITKRGQNVTFRCDPISEHNRLYWYRQTLGQGPEFLTYFQNEAQLEKSRLLSDRFSAERPKGSFSTLEIQRTEQGDSAMYLCASSRNFRTGDGETQYFGPGTRLLVL.

The rearrangement joins TRBV11-2 to TRBJ1-3; maybe TRBD1 (6 bases). CDR1 SGHAT and CDR2 FQNNGV come from the germline V gene. The V end was cut by 0 bases, the J end by 0 bases, with 12 bases between. The CDR3 covers 17 residues. CDR3 sequence (DNA): TGTGCCAGCAGCTTAGAAAGGGGGAACGGCTCTGGAAACACCATATATTTT. This sequence encodes CASSLERGNGSGNTIYF.

V usage is TRBV28 and J usage is TRBJ1-3, with D perhaps matching TRBD1 (5 bases). There are 16 residues in the CDR3. V was trimmed by 3 bases and J by 2 bases, leaving 14 bases between them. Germline CDR1 MDHEN, CDR2 SYDVKM. Here the CDR3 DNA reads TGTGCCAGCAGTTTCCTGATGGGGGGAGCTGGAAACACCATATATTTT. It yields the protein CASSFLMGGAGNTIYF.

V usage is TRBV5-7 and J usage is TRBJ2-3; 9 bases align to TRBD1. TRBV5-7 is an open reading frame whose function is uncertain. The CDR3 has 17 residues. Trimming took 1 base from V and 6 from J; bases not matched to a gene: 12. The CDR3 region has the DNA TGTGCCAGCAGCTTGATTAGGGGACAGGGTGCCTCTGATACGCAGTATTTT. Its protein is CASSLIRGQGASDTQYF.

J is TRBJ1-2 and V is TRBV7-8; 7 bases are a match to TRBD1. The V gene end was trimmed by 5 bases and the J gene end by 0 bases; junction bases not matched to a gene: 6. Germline V gene sequence: CDR1 SGHVS, CDR2 FQNEAQ. This CDR3 has 15 amino acids. The CDR3 loop is CASSLGTAPNYGYTF. The CDR3 nucleotides are TGTGCCAGCAGCCTTGGGACAGCTCCTAACTATGGCTACACCTTC.

V gene TRBV4-1 combines with J gene TRBJ2-7; weak D call: TRBD1 (6 bases). V was cut by 6 bases and J by 6 bases, with 24 bases left in between. This CDR3 is 16 amino acids long. The germline CDR1 and CDR2 sequences are MGHRA and YSYEKL. In nucleotides, the CDR3 is TGCGCCAGCAGACCCGAGTCACAGGGATGGGGGAGCGAGCAGTACTTC. Its protein product is CASRPESQGWGSEQYF.

The chain employs TRBV29-1 and TRBJ2-7; D unclear. The CDR3 has 13 amino acids. Germline V gene sequence: CDR1 SQVTM, CDR2 ANQGSEA. V lost 4 bases and J lost 0, with 10 bases in between. This CDR3 is CSVAGPPSYEQYF. CDR3 DNA: TGCAGCGTTGCCGGTCCCCCCTCCTACGAGCAGTACTTC.

The V and J genes are TRBV11-2 and TRBJ1-6; the D gene is possibly TRBD1 (5 bases). Germline V CDR1 and CDR2: SGHAT, FQNNGV. The CDR3 extends over 13 amino acids. With 10 bases removed from V and 7 bases from J, the gap between germline ends came to 14 bases. The CDR3 sequence: CATQGCSNSPLHF. CDR3 sequence (DNA): TGTGCCACCCAGGGATGTTCGAATTCACCCCTCCACTTT.

The chain links TRBV28 to TRBJ1-1; D not certain. The CDR3 has 13 amino acids. Looked up from germline, CDR1 is MDHEN and CDR2 is SYDVKM. Trimming shortened V by 6 bases and J by 1 base, and 9 bases separated the two germline ends. The CDR3 loop reads CASRKTRNTEAFF. The CDR3 region has the DNA TGTGCCAGCAGGAAAACAAGGAACACTGAAGCTTTCTTT.

V usage is TRBV4-3 and J usage is TRBJ1-2; 11 bases agree with TRBD1. V lost 0 bases, J lost 6 bases, and 9 bases stayed unmatched. Germline V gives CDR1 LGHNA, CDR2 YSLEER. The CDR3 covers 17 residues. The CDR3 DNA is TGCGCCAGCAGCCAAGAGCCCATAGGACAGGGGGCTAATGGCTACACCTTC. Translating gives CASSQEPIGQGANGYTF.

This chain uses TRBV9 with TRBJ1-1; D possibly corresponds to TRBD1 (5 bases). Deletions cut 4 bases from V and 1 base from J, with 11 bases between. The CDR3 is 14 residues long. Germline V gene data show CDR1 as SGDLS and CDR2 as YYNGEE. CDR3 DNA: TGTGCCAGCAGCCACCCCGGGGGGAACACTGAAGCTTTCTTT. Residues: CASSHPGGNTEAFF. Full variable domain (missing parts from reference TRBV9 and TRBJ1-1): DSGVTQTPKHLITATGQRVTLRCSPRSGDLSVYWYQQSLDQGLQFLIQYYNGEERAKGNILERFSAQQFPDLHSELNLSSLELGDSALYFCASSHPGGNTEAFFGQGTRLTVV.

V gene TRBV9 combines with J gene TRBJ2-1, with D unclear. Trimming took off 0 bases at V and 3 bases at J, with 7 bases between the two ends. CDR3 length: 14 amino acids. Germline-derived CDR1 and CDR2 are SGDLS and YYNGEE. CDR3 sequence: CASSVEFSYNEQFF. CDR3 bases: TGTGCCAGCAGCGTAGAGTTCAGCTACAATGAGCAGTTCTTC.

This rearrangement joins TRBV2 to TRBJ2-7; maybe TRBD2 (6 bases). Per germline, CDR1 SNHLY and CDR2 FYNNEI. This CDR3 region has 16 residues. The V gene lost 4 bases and the J gene lost 0 bases, with 16 bases spanning the gap. The CDR3 is CASSVWWTTNSYEQYF. DNA for the CDR3: TGTGCCAGCAGTGTCTGGTGGACTACTAACTCCTACGAGCAGTACTTC. Looking up the rest from reference TRBV2 and TRBJ2-7 gives the full variable domain: EPEVTQTPSHQVTQMGQEVILRCVPISNHLYFYWYRQILGQKVEFLVSFYNNEISEKSEIFDDQFSVERPDGSNFTLKIRSTKLEDSAMYFCASSVWWTTNSYEQYFGPGTRLTVT.

The CDR3: CASSLVPRTGHYGYTF. The DNA for the CDR3 is TGTGCCAGCAGCTTAGTACCGCGGACAGGCCACTATGGCTACACCTTC. V is TRBV7-6 and J is TRBJ1-2, with 7 bases identical to TRBD1. CDR1 SGHVS and CDR2 FNYEAQ come from the germline V gene. This CDR3 is 16 amino acids long. V was pared by 1 base and J by 3 bases, with 8 bases of the junction left unmatched.

This clone was seen only a few times. As DNA, the CDR3 is TGTGCCAGCAGCGGGGGGGGACGGCCGAACACTGAAGCTTTCTTT. This gives the protein CASSGGGRPNTEAFF. The chain recombines TRBV5-4 with TRBJ1-1; D possibly corresponds to TRBD1 (5 bases). CDR3 size: 15 residues. The V end lost 4 bases, the J end lost 1 base, and 14 bases lay between the germline ends. Germline V CDR1 and CDR2: SGHNT, YYREEE (reference sequence).

The chain couples TRBV2 to TRBJ1-1; TRBD1 agrees at 7 bases. This CDR3 region has 15 residues. V lost 5 bases and J lost 1; bases outside the gene matches: 7. Germline V gene lookup returns CDR1 SNHLY and CDR2 FYNNEI. The CDR3 is CASSKDRAGNTEAFF. Here the CDR3 DNA reads TGTGCCAGCAGTAAAGACAGGGCTGGGAACACTGAAGCTTTCTTT.

This CDR3 is CASSFSTYSNQPQHF. As DNA, the CDR3 is TGTGCCAGCAGTTTCTCAACCTATAGCAATCAGCCCCAGCATTTT. The chain has TRBV28 and TRBJ1-5, with D uncertain. Germline V lookup: CDR1 MDHEN, CDR2 SYDVKM. V lost 3 bases to trimming and J lost 0 bases, with 9 bases between them. CDR3 length equals 15 residues.

The chain combines TRBV11-1 with TRBJ1-2, with D possibly matching TRBD1 (6 bases). In germline, CDR1 is SGHAT, CDR2 FQDESV (reference sequence). The V and J ends lost 5 bases and 7 bases respectively, with 14 bases between them. The CDR3 has 13 amino acids. CDR3 DNA: TGTGCCAGCAGCCCAACAGGGCGGAGTGGCTACACCTTC. Amino acid sequence: CASSPTGRSGYTF.

This chain links TRBV7-9 with TRBJ2-7; possibly TRBD2 for D (5 bases). The CDR3 runs 17 residues. V gave up 5 bases and J gave up 1 base, with 21 bases separating them. Germline V gives CDR1 SEHNR, CDR2 FQNEAQ (reference sequence). The CDR3 nucleotides read TGTGCCAGCAGCCCTAGCACCTCGGGTGCTACGTCCTACGAGCAGTACTTC. Protein: CASSPSTSGATSYEQYF.

V is TRBV4-3 and J is TRBJ2-1; TRBD2 is a possible D gene (6 bases). V gave up 0 bases and J gave up 5 bases, with 20 bases separating them. Looked up from germline, CDR1 is LGHNA and CDR2 is YSLEER. The CDR3 contains 18 residues. The CDR3 sequence is CASSQDGPTGLLDNEQFF. DNA of the CDR3: TGCGCCAGCAGCCAAGATGGCCCCACGGGACTTCTCGACAATGAGCAGTTCTTC.

This rearrangement joins TRBV15 to TRBJ1-2; perhaps TRBD1 as D (5 bases). CDR1 and CDR2 from the germline V gene are LNHNV and YYDKDF (reference sequence). V lost 1 base, J lost 3 bases, and 9 bases lay in between. This CDR3 has 14 residues. The CDR3 coding sequence is TGTGCCACCAGCAGAGGGGGCGAGGACTATGGCTACACCTTC. Protein: CATSRGGEDYGYTF.

The V gene is TRBV5-1, the J gene TRBJ2-7; D is unclear. CDR1 and CDR2 (germline): SGHRS, YFSETQ. This CDR3 comprises 13 residues. Trimming took off 4 bases at V and 4 bases at J, with 12 bases between the two ends. CDR3 sequence: CASSLPGIYEQYF. DNA for the CDR3: TGCGCCAGCAGCCTACCAGGTATTTACGAGCAGTACTTC.

The chain has TRBV5-1 and TRBJ2-2; D is possibly TRBD1 (6 bases). Trimming took 3 bases from V and 3 from J, leaving 15 bases between them. Germline V CDR1 and CDR2: SGHRS, YFSETQ. The CDR3 runs to 16 residues. The CDR3 bases are TGCGCCAGCAGCTGGTCTTTGCAGGGGTACACCGGGGAGCTGTTTTTT. This codes for CASSWSLQGYTGELFF.

This clone was seen once. V usage is TRBV6-1 and J usage is TRBJ2-6, with TRBD1 identical over 10 bases. The germline CDR1 and CDR2 sequences are MNHNS and SASEGT. CDR3 length: 14 residues. Trimming removed 11 bases from V and 3 bases from J; junction bases left unmatched: 4. In DNA form, the CDR3 reads TGTGCCGACAGGGGGCTGGATGGGGCCAACGTCCTGACTTTC. It encodes CADRGLDGANVLTF.

This clone was seen more than once but under ten times. This chain uses TRBV5-6 with TRBJ1-5, with D perhaps matching TRBD1 (6 bases). Germline V gene sequence: CDR1 SGHDT, CDR2 YYEEEE. This CDR3 has 17 amino acids. The V end lost 3 bases, the J end lost 0 bases, and 16 bases lay between the germline ends. DNA for the CDR3: TGTGCCAGCAGCTGTCATACAGGGTTACATAGCAATCAGCCCCAGCATTTT. This codes for CASSCHTGLHSNQPQHF.

For the CDR3, the DNA is TGTGCCAGCAGCCAATTAACAGGGGATAATTCACCCCTCCACTTT. Its translation is CASSQLTGDNSPLHF. The chain has TRBV14 and TRBJ1-6; 7 bases are a match to TRBD1. This CDR3 spans 15 amino acids. The V segment lost 2 bases and the J segment 5 bases; nucleotides outside the gene matches: 3. Per the germline V gene, CDR1 is SGHDN and CDR2 is FVKESK. The full variable domain, completed using reference TRBV14 and TRBJ1-6, is EAGVTQFPSHSVIEKGQTVTLRCDPISGHDNLYWYRRVMGKEIKFLLHFVKESKQDESGMPNNRFLAERTGGTYSTLKVQPAELEDSGVYFCASSQLTGDNSPLHFGNGTRLTVT.

The chain uses TRBV28 and TRBJ1-5, with D possibly TRBD1 on 6 matching bases. V was shortened by 4 bases and J by 0 bases, with 19 bases between the two germline ends. The CDR3 covers 18 residues. Looked up from germline, CDR1 is MDHEN and CDR2 is SYDVKM. The DNA of the CDR3 is TGTGCCAGCAGTTCCCCCTCCTGGACAGCTAATAGCAATCAGCCCCAGCATTTT. Protein: CASSSPSWTANSNQPQHF.